These 24 T cell receptor beta chains originate from one sample sequenced in a study of blood T cells in healthy people across ages. Through a sample-barcoded 5' primer and a J-beta primer mix, a second PCR was run for roughly 7 to 12 cycles. TCRdb re-analysed the 5' RACE reads in MiXCR, keeping a single row per CDR3 protein. The top ten clones hold around 3% of a sample with around 800,000 distinct CDR3 sequences, around 25% of them seen once. In addition, the sample was reused for a study of T cells of mothers and their children.

Sequencing input: blood. All receptors come from a boy younger than 18 in good health.

This clonotype was observed a few times. The chain combines TRBV6-5 with TRBJ2-5; D is unclear. The germline gives CDR1 MNHEY, CDR2 SVGAGI. The CDR3 spans 16 residues. V was trimmed by 2 bases and J by 4 bases, leaving 17 bases between them. The CDR3 loop reads CASSYVMGSGRETQYF. CDR3 sequence (DNA): TGTGCCAGCAGTTACGTAATGGGGTCTGGGCGAGAGACCCAGTACTTC.

V gene TRBV29-1 combines with J gene TRBJ1-1; D is ambiguous. CDR3 length: 13 amino acids. The germline CDR1 and CDR2 sequences are SQVTM and ANQGSEA. In nucleotides, the CDR3 is TGCAGGGTCGTTCACGAATCGGTCTCTGAAGCTTTCTTT. The encoded protein is CRVVHESVSEAFF.

In this sample, this clonotype turned up a few times. The chain couples TRBV5-6 to TRBJ1-4; D call uncertain. The germline V gene encodes CDR1 SGHDT and CDR2 YYEEEE. Trimming left V 1 base short and J 5 bases short, with 9 bases between. The CDR3 is 14 residues long. In nucleotides, the CDR3 is TGTGCCAGCAGCTTGTTAGAACTCAATGAAAAACTGTTTTTT. Encoded protein: CASSLLELNEKLFF. Looking up the rest from reference TRBV5-6 and TRBJ1-4 gives the full variable domain: DAGVTQSPTHLIKTRGQQVTLRCSPKSGHDTVSWYQQALGQGPQFIFQYYEEEERQRGNFPDRFSGHQFPNYSSELNVNALLLGDSALYLCASSLLELNEKLFFGSGTQLSVL.

The genes are TRBV3-1 and TRBJ1-5, with a tentative D call TRBD1 (5 bases). Trimming pared 4 bases from V and 5 bases from J, leaving 15 bases between. This CDR3 is built from 15 residues. CDR1 and CDR2 (germline): LGHDT, YNNKEL (reference sequence). CDR3 in DNA: TGTGCCAGCAGCCCCTACGGGGGGAGGGATCAGCCCCAGCATTTT. The encoded protein is CASSPYGGRDQPQHF.

V usage is TRBV30 and J usage is TRBJ2-4; 9 bases map to TRBD1. Germline CDR1 is GTSNPN and CDR2 is SVGIG (reference sequence). The CDR3 length is 15 residues. The CDR3 region has the DNA TGTGCAACCGGGACAGGGACACTAGCCAAAAACATTCAGTACTTC. This encodes CATGTGTLAKNIQYF.

The chain joins TRBV3-1 to TRBJ2-4; D tentatively reads TRBD1 or TRBD2 (6 bases each). CDR3 length: 15 residues. The V gene lost 2 bases and the J gene lost 1 base, with 9 bases spanning the gap. Germline lookup yields CDR1 LGHDT and CDR2 YNNKEL (reference sequence). Here the CDR3 reads CASSQLGGAKNIQYF. The CDR3, as DNA: TGTGCCAGCAGCCAACTAGGGGGGGCCAAAAACATTCAGTACTTC.

The chain is built from TRBV9 and TRBJ2-3; 12 positions agree with TRBD2. The CDR3 runs to 17 residues. CDR1 SGDLS and CDR2 YYNGEE come from the germline V gene. V gave up 3 bases and J gave up 6 bases; unmatched junction bases: 11. The CDR3, as DNA: TGTGCCAGCAGCGCCAAACTAGCGGGGGGCGTCGTTGATACGCAGTATTTT. It specifies CASSAKLAGGVVDTQYF.

This chain links TRBV3-1 with TRBJ2-5; 7 nucleotides agree with TRBD1. The J call may not be correct, given that the DNA end is closer to TRBJ2-7. Germline V gene data show CDR1 as LGHDT and CDR2 as YNNKEL (reference sequence). This CDR3 is 14 amino acids long. This CDR3 reads CASSRQGNTYEQYF. The CDR3 nucleotides are TGTGCCAGCAGCCGACAGGGAAATACCTACGAGCAGTACTTC.

The chain combines TRBV6-2 or TRBV6-3 with TRBJ2-1; D unresolved. Trimming removed 3 bases from V and 8 bases from J, with 11 bases in between. The germline CDR1 and CDR2 sequences are MNHEY and SVGEGT. The CDR3 extends over 13 amino acids. CDR3 sequence: CASSYRSTDEQFF. CDR3 bases: TGTGCCAGCAGTTATCGGTCCACGGATGAGCAGTTCTTC.

This clonotype occurred a few times. This chain uses TRBV5-1 with TRBJ2-5; 7 bases align to TRBD1. Germline CDR1 and CDR2: SGHRS and YFSETQ. The CDR3 is 15 residues long. V lost 3 bases to trimming and J lost 11 bases; unmatched junction nucleotides: 16. CDR3 nucleotides: TGCGCCAGCAGCTGGGCGCCGGGACAGCAAGGGGAGCAGTACTTC. It translates to CASSWAPGQQGEQYF.

This clonotype showed up just once. The chain employs TRBV4-1 and TRBJ1-3; D possibly corresponds to TRBD1 (5 bases). The germline V gene encodes CDR1 MGHRA and CDR2 YSYEKL. The CDR3 contains 18 residues. Between the trimmed V and J ends, which lost 8 bases and 0 bases, there was a span of 23 bases. CDR3 bases: TGCGCCAGCGGTGATGAACGGGGACTCGCCGGCTCTGGAAACACCATATATTTT. This gives the protein CASGDERGLAGSGNTIYF.

In its sample, this clonotype was seen a few times. This chain joins TRBV9 and TRBJ2-5, with 7 bases fitting TRBD2. The length of the CDR3 is 17 residues. V shed 0 bases and J 2 bases; nucleotides not matched to a gene: 10. CDR1 and CDR2 from the germline V gene are SGDLS and YYNGEE. In nucleotides, the CDR3 is TGTGCCAGCAGCGTAGGTCTAGCGGCCGGGAGACAAGAGACCCAGTACTTC. It is translated as CASSVGLAAGRQETQYF.

The V and J genes are TRBV2 and TRBJ1-2; D call uncertain. The V gene's germline CDR1 is SNHLY and CDR2 FYNNEI. The CDR3 runs 19 residues. Trimming cost V 4 bases and J 4 bases, with 28 bases left between them. The CDR3 nucleotides read TGTGCCAGCAGTGGCCCGACCTATTTGGCGACGGACCGGCCCTATGGCTACACCTTC. This gives the protein CASSGPTYLATDRPYGYTF.

CDR3 coding DNA: TGCAGTGCTAGAGAGGGGGAGGAAGAGACCCAGTACTTC. Amino acid sequence: CSAREGEEETQYF. The chain recombines TRBV20-1 with TRBJ2-5, with D possibly TRBD2 on 6 matching bases. V was pared by 0 bases and J by 3 bases, with 8 bases between. This CDR3 comprises 13 residues. The germline V gene encodes CDR1 DFQATT and CDR2 SNEGSKA (reference sequence).

V usage is TRBV10-3 and J usage is TRBJ2-1, with D unresolved. The CDR3 has 15 residues. Germline CDR1 reads ENHRY; CDR2 reads SYGVKD. The V and J ends lost 2 bases and 0 bases respectively, with 8 bases between them. The CDR3 reads CAISEVQSSYNEQFF. The CDR3 DNA sequence: TGTGCCATCAGTGAGGTACAGAGCTCCTACAATGAGCAGTTCTTC.

The CDR3 here is CASSPRWQETQYF. Here the CDR3 DNA reads TGTGCCAGCTCACCACGGTGGCAAGAGACCCAGTACTTC. The rearrangement uses TRBV18 and TRBJ2-5; D gene unclear. Germline assignment: CDR1 KGHSH and CDR2 LQKENI. CDR3 length: 13 residues. Trimming left V 1 base short and J 2 bases short, with 5 bases between.

On this clonotype: A junction boundary mismatches the germline segment, possibly from a read error. The rearrangement links TRBV5-1 to TRBJ2-5; D gene uncertain. Germline CDR1 is SGHRS and CDR2 is YFSETQ. The CDR3 is 14 amino acids. The CDR3 loop is CASGLETAQETQYF. The CDR3 DNA sequence: TGCGCCAGCGGCTTGGAGACGGCCCAAGAGACCCAGTACTTC. Combining the CDR3 with reference TRBV5-1 and TRBJ2-5 gives the whole variable domain KAGVTQTPRYLIKTRGQQVTLSCSPISGHRSVSWYQQTPGQGLQFLFEYFSETQRNKGNFPGRFSGRQFSNSRSEMNVSTLELGDSALYLCASGLETAQETQYFGPGTRLLVL.

Only a few counts were recorded for this clonotype. V usage is TRBV11-2 and J usage is TRBJ2-5; D may be TRBD1 (5 bases). Germline V CDR1 and CDR2: SGHAT, FQNNGV. The germline V and J ends were trimmed by 6 bases and 5 bases, with 16 bases remaining between them. The CDR3 length is 14 residues. The CDR3 spells CASSSPGIQETQYF. CDR3 nucleotides: TGTGCCAGCAGTTCACCAGGGATCCAGGAGACCCAGTACTTC.

This clonotype was seen a handful of times. The J gene is TRBJ2-3, the V gene TRBV6-1; D is unresolved. This CDR3 contains 13 residues. In germline, CDR1 is MNHNS, CDR2 SASEGT. V lost 7 bases, J lost 6 bases, and 14 bases lay in between. This CDR3 is CASNWRQGDTQYF. The CDR3 DNA is TGTGCCAGCAATTGGAGACAAGGGGATACGCAGTATTTT.

This chain uses TRBV9 with TRBJ2-1; 7 bases align to TRBD2. Germline V gives CDR1 SGDLS, CDR2 YYNGEE. This CDR3 comprises 16 residues. V lost 4 bases, J lost 2 bases, and 9 bases stayed unmatched. The DNA of the CDR3 is TGTGCCAGCAGCCCTCGCTGGGCGGGAGCCTACAATGAGCAGTTCTTC. Amino acids: CASSPRWAGAYNEQFF. The full variable domain, completed using reference TRBV9 and TRBJ2-1, is DSGVTQTPKHLITATGQRVTLRCSPRSGDLSVYWYQQSLDQGLQFLIQYYNGEERAKGNILERFSAQQFPDLHSELNLSSLELGDSALYFCASSPRWAGAYNEQFFGPGTRLTVL.

This clonotype was counted many times. The chain combines TRBV28 with TRBJ2-7; D uncertain. CDR3 length equals 11 residues. V shed 6 bases and J shed 2 bases, with 5 bases lying between them. The germline gives CDR1 MDHEN, CDR2 SYDVKM. This chain's CDR3 is CASSPTYEQYF. DNA of the CDR3: TGTGCCAGCAGCCCTACCTACGAGCAGTACTTC.

This clonotype was recorded a few times. The chain combines TRBV12-3 or TRBV12-4 with TRBJ1-1; possibly TRBD1 for D (5 bases). Trimming stripped 8 bases from V and 4 bases from J, with 17 bases between. The CDR3 extends over 14 amino acids. CDR3 loop: CASGKGGDPTEAFF. DNA for the CDR3: TGTGCCAGCGGAAAAGGAGGGGACCCCACTGAAGCTTTCTTT.

In this sample, this clonotype turned up a few times. The chain has TRBV3-1 and TRBJ2-1, with D hard to call. CDR3 length: 16 amino acids. From germline, CDR1 is LGHDT and CDR2 YNNKEL (reference sequence). V was clipped by 4 bases and J by 0 bases, with 13 bases between them. CDR3 nucleotide sequence: TGTGCCAGCAGCCCTGCAGACTTCAGCTCCTACAATGAGCAGTTCTTC. Its translation is CASSPADFSSYNEQFF.

V is TRBV12-3 or TRBV12-4 and J is TRBJ2-5; 10 positions match TRBD2. The CDR3 has 17 residues. V was pared by 4 bases and J by 3 bases, with 11 bases of the junction left unmatched. CDR3 loop: CASSSGALAGVKETQYF. The CDR3 nucleotides are TGTGCCAGCAGTTCGGGGGCTCTAGCGGGGGTGAAAGAGACCCAGTACTTC.